This T cell receptor (beta chain) derives from a study of OX40 agonist ivuxolimab in advanced cancers. General study results and limits: Expansion of clones was among the lowest in partial responders at 0.1-3.0 mg/kg.

The table came from immunoSEQ multiplex PCR; TCRdb's copy has only in-frame clones and leaves some out. The sample has 60,000 to 75,000 clones, 86% seen once. In the case of this clone: What it binds is not known. At one boundary the junction diverges from the germline segment, which might be a read error.

The CDR3 has 15 amino acids. CDR1 is SGHNT and CDR2 is YYREEE in the germline V gene (reference sequence). The rearrangement links TRBV5-4 to TRBJ2-7; D possibly corresponds to TRBD1 (5 bases). The source of this sequence is an adult with an advanced solid tumor such as melanoma, head and neck, liver or kidney cancer. Sequencing used CD4+ or CD8+ T cells sorted from blood, obtained in a trial of the OX40 agonist ivuxolimab. The CDR3 sequence is CTSSLPLDSTYEQYF. CDR3 bases: TGTACCAGCAGCTTGCCGCTAGACAGCACCTACGAGCAGTACTTC.